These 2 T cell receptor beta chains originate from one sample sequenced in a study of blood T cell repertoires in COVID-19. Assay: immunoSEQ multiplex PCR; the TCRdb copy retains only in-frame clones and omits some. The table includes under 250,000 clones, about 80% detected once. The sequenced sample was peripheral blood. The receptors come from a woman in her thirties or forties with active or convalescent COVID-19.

CDR3 DNA: TGCGCCAGCAGCCCAGGGGCAACTAATGAAAAACTGTTTTTT. It encodes CASSPGATNEKLFF. V and J are TRBV5-1 and TRBJ1-4, with D tentatively TRBD1 (6 bases). This CDR3 comprises 14 residues. The V gene's germline CDR1 is SGHRS and CDR2 YFSETQ. V was trimmed by 4 bases and J by 0 bases, leaving 7 bases between them.

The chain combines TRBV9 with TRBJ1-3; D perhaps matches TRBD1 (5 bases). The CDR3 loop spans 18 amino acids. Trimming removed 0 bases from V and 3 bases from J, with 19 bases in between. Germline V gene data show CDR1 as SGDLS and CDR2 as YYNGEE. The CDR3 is CASSVATDSFIGGNTIYF. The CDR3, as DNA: TGTGCCAGCAGCGTAGCTACCGACAGCTTCATAGGTGGAAACACCATATATTTT.